This T cell receptor (beta chain) was profiled in a study of control samples from healthy donors and cancer patients. Germline CDR1 MGHDK, CDR2 SYGVNS. This CDR3 region has 13 residues. V lost 7 bases, J lost 5 bases, and 11 bases lay in between. This table comes from immunoSEQ multiplex PCR, and its TCRdb copy is limited to in-frame clones, with some not included. The sample has roughly 160,000 clones, 88% seen once; the top ten hold around 5%. Sequencing was performed on blood. The chain recombines TRBV25-1 with TRBJ2-2; a weak D match, TRBD2 (6 bases). This TCR was recovered from a woman aged 30 to 39 in good health. CDR3 sequence reads: CASMREATGELFF. CDR3 nucleotide sequence: TGTGCCAGCATGAGGGAGGCAACCGGGGAGCTGTTTTTT.